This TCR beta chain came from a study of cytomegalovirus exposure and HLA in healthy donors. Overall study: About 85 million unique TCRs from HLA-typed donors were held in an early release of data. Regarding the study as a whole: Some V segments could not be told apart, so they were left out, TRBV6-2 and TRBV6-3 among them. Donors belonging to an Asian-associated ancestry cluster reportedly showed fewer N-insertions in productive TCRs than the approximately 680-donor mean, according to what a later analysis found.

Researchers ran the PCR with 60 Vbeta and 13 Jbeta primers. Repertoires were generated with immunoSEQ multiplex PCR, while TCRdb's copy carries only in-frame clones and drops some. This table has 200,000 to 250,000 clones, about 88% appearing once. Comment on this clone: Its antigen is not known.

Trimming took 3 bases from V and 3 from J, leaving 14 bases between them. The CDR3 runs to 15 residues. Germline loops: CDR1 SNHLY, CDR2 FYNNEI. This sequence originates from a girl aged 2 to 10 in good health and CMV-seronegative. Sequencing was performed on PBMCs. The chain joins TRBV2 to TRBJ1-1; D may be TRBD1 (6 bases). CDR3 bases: TGTGCCAGCAGTGAGCAGGGGTGGTTGTACACTGAAGCTTTCTTT. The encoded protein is CASSEQGWLYTEAFF.